The 28 T cell receptor beta chains below come from one sample, sequenced in a study of T cells in Graves' hyperthyroidism and ophthalmopathy. Authors of the study amplified TCR beta CDR3 regions from RNA transcripts. The HTBI primer set served for first-round RT-PCR of the TCR CDR3. TCRdb passed the multiplex PCR reads through MiXCR, listing each CDR3 protein once. The top ten hold 9% to 9.5% of the sample, which has about 360,000 distinct CDR3 sequences, 13% seen once. Sequences were obtained from blood. Every receptor here comes from a woman between 18 and 29 years old with Graves' hyperthyroidism.

The chain combines TRBV5-8 with TRBJ2-3; the D gene is possibly TRBD2 (6 bases). Germline lookup yields CDR1 SGHTS and CDR2 YDEGEE. CDR3 length equals 12 residues. Trimming took off 0 bases at V and 9 bases at J, with 8 bases between the two ends. CDR3 nucleotide sequence: TGTGCCAGCAGCTTGGGGAGGGCGACGCAGTATTTT. Translated: CASSLGRATQYF.

The sample holds many counts of this clonotype. The chain recombines TRBV6-7 with TRBJ1-5; D remains unclear. TRBV6-7 is flagged as an ORF with uncertain function. The CDR3 contains 17 residues. V was pared by 0 bases and J by 5 bases, with 17 bases between. The CDR3 DNA reads TGTGCCAGCAGTTACTCGGAACGGACGAGTTTGGATCAGCCCCAGCATTTT. Translated: CASSYSERTSLDQPQHF.

This clonotype was observed many times. The chain recombines TRBV11-2 with TRBJ2-7; D gene ambiguous. V lost 2 bases, J lost 7 bases, and 9 bases lay in between. Looked up from germline, CDR1 is SGHAT and CDR2 is FQNNGV. This CDR3 region has 12 residues. The CDR3 nucleotides are TGTGCCAGCAGCTTATCAGATTTGGAGCAGTACTTC. Protein sequence: CASSLSDLEQYF.

The gene calls are TRBV19 and TRBJ2-7, with 7 bases matching TRBD1. V lost 5 bases and J lost 0; bases outside the gene matches: 7. Per the germline V gene, CDR1 is LNHDA and CDR2 is SQIVND (reference sequence). This CDR3 is built from 15 residues. The CDR3 nucleotides are TGTGCCAGTAGTGGTTCCGGGACAGCCTCCTACGAGCAGTACTTC. Amino acid sequence: CASSGSGTASYEQYF.

This clonotype was detected many times. J is TRBJ2-7 and V is TRBV19; D uncertain. The V and J ends lost 3 bases and 2 bases respectively, with 17 bases between them. The germline gives CDR1 LNHDA, CDR2 SQIVND (reference sequence). The CDR3 sequence is 16 residues long. CDR3 in DNA: TGTGCCAGTAGTATTTCCGGGCGTCTCCGCACCTACGAGCAGTACTTC. Protein product: CASSISGRLRTYEQYF.

In its sample, this clonotype was seen many times. The chain links TRBV5-1 to TRBJ2-1; D tentatively fits TRBD1 or TRBD2 (7 bases each). The V gene's germline CDR1 is SGHRS and CDR2 YFSETQ. The CDR3 length is 17 residues. The ends were cut back, 4 bases at V and 7 bases at J, with 24 bases in the middle. The CDR3: CASSRTQSGGAQNEQFF. The DNA of the CDR3 is TGCGCCAGCAGCCGTACCCAATCAGGGGGGGCGCAGAATGAGCAGTTCTTC.

This clonotype was observed at least ten times. The chain recombines TRBV15 with TRBJ2-3; 9 bases align to TRBD1. Germline-derived CDR1 and CDR2 are LNHNV and YYDKDF (reference sequence). V trimming: 5 bases; J trimming: 2 bases; junction bases outside the gene matches: 5. The CDR3 is 15 amino acids. Written as DNA, the CDR3 is TGTGCCACCAGCCGGGGACAGGGAAACACAGATACGCAGTATTTT. The encoded protein is CATSRGQGNTDTQYF.

This clonotype occurred many times. The chain employs TRBV5-1 and TRBJ2-3; D may be TRBD2 (5 bases). The V end was cut by 0 bases, the J end by 1 base, with 18 bases between. Germline CDR1 SGHRS, CDR2 YFSETQ. The CDR3 loop spans 18 amino acids. The CDR3 DNA sequence: TGCGCCAGCAGCTTGGCGCGGAACCTACGGACTGGCACAGATACGCAGTATTTT. Translated: CASSLARNLRTGTDTQYF. The full variable domain, in which reference TRBV5-1 and TRBJ2-3 provide the parts outside the CDR3, is KAGVTQTPRYLIKTRGQQVTLSCSPISGHRSVSWYQQTPGQGLQFLFEYFSETQRNKGNFPGRFSGRQFSNSRSEMNVSTLELGDSALYLCASSLARNLRTGTDTQYFGPGTRLTVL.

This clonotype has more than one count but fewer than ten. This chain joins TRBV29-1 and TRBJ2-1; 9 nucleotides line up with TRBD1. V lost 4 bases, J lost 9 bases, and 7 bases stayed unmatched. This CDR3 has 13 amino acids. The germline V gene has CDR1 SQVTM and CDR2 ANQGSEA. The CDR3, as DNA: TGCAGCGTTGTGGAACAGGGGGCAAGTGAGCAGTTCTTC. Translating gives CSVVEQGASEQFF.

There are a few counts of this clonotype. This chain joins TRBV20-1 and TRBJ1-6; 11 nucleotides align to TRBD1. The CDR3 is 15 amino acids. Germline CDR1 is DFQATT and CDR2 is SNEGSKA (reference sequence). Trimming at V came to 6 bases and at J to 10 bases, leaving 11 bases not matched to a gene. This chain's CDR3 is CSARGQGGLASPLHF. The DNA of the CDR3 is TGCAGTGCCAGGGGACAGGGGGGTTTGGCATCACCCCTCCACTTT.

This clonotype was seen more than once but under ten times. The chain has TRBV19 and TRBJ1-4, with D unclear. This CDR3 is built from 16 residues. Germline loops: CDR1 LNHDA, CDR2 SQIVND (reference sequence). The V gene lost 5 bases and the J gene lost 0 bases, with 13 bases spanning the gap. CDR3 nucleotides: TGTGCCAGTAGTGAGATTTCGCGAGCAACTAATGAAAAACTGTTTTTT. Its translation is CASSEISRATNEKLFF.

This clonotype was recorded many times. V usage is TRBV4-1 and J usage is TRBJ1-6; no clear D gene. The germline V and J ends were trimmed by 6 bases and 12 bases, with 18 bases remaining between them. Per the germline V gene, CDR1 is MGHRA and CDR2 is YSYEKL. This CDR3 region has 14 residues. The CDR3, as DNA: TGCGCCAGCAGTCCTTTTCCCGCCGACGGACCCCTCCACTTT. Translated, it gives CASSPFPADGPLHF.

This clonotype showed up many times. The chain joins TRBV10-3 to TRBJ2-1; 7 positions agree with TRBD2. The J segment lost 10 bases and the V segment lost 2 bases, leaving 17 bases of the junction unmatched. The CDR3 sequence is 17 residues long. Germline lookup yields CDR1 ENHRY and CDR2 SYGVKD. CDR3 in amino acids: CAISESLGGGAPGEQFF. The DNA of the CDR3 is TGTGCCATCAGTGAGAGTCTTGGCGGGGGAGCTCCTGGGGAGCAGTTCTTC.

This clonotype was recorded at least ten times. The J gene is TRBJ1-2, the V gene TRBV27, with TRBD1 matching over 7 bases. V was pared by 6 bases and J by 4 bases, with 14 bases of the junction left unmatched. The CDR3 has 16 residues. Germline V gene data show CDR1 as MNHEY and CDR2 as SMNVEV (reference sequence). DNA for the CDR3: TGTGCCAGCAGACTCTCTTTGGACAGGAGCCCCTATGGCTACACCTTC. Translation: CASRLSLDRSPYGYTF.

This clonotype has more than one count but fewer than ten. CDR3 residues: CSAPARSGTGELFF. In nucleotides, the CDR3 is TGCAGTGCCCCCGCAAGGTCGGGCACCGGGGAGCTGTTTTTT. This chain connects TRBV20-1 to TRBJ2-2, with D unresolved. With 6 bases removed from V and 4 bases from J, the gap between germline ends came to 15 bases. Germline CDR1 and CDR2: DFQATT and SNEGSKA (reference sequence). This CDR3 spans 14 amino acids.

This clonotype has ten or more counts. The DNA for the CDR3 is TGTGCCAGCAGCACCAGGGCGCAGCATGAGCAGTTCTTC. Its translation: CASSTRAQHEQFF. V and J are TRBV11-3 and TRBJ2-1, with D possibly matching TRBD1 (5 bases). Germline loops: CDR1 SGHNT, CDR2 YENEEA. This CDR3 has 13 residues. V was cut by 5 bases and J by 8 bases, with 13 bases left in between.

This clonotype was counted many times. This rearrangement joins TRBV10-3 to TRBJ2-1, with a tentative D call TRBD2 (5 bases). The length of the CDR3 is 12 residues. V shed 7 bases and J shed 12 bases, with 16 bases lying between them. Germline-derived CDR1 and CDR2 are ENHRY and SYGVKD. CDR3 sequence (DNA): TGTGCCATCATGCCAGCCGGAGGCGGGCAGTTCTTC. Its translation: CAIMPAGGGQFF.

The table lists this clonotype with many counts. This chain links TRBV30 with TRBJ2-5; D unresolved. Germline V gene lookup returns CDR1 GTSNPN and CDR2 SVGIG (reference sequence). CDR3 length equals 14 residues. Trimming pared 0 bases from V and 6 bases from J, leaving 14 bases between. The CDR3, as DNA: TGTGCCTGGAGTGTACTGGGTGGCTCGAAGACCCAGTACTTC. It codes for CAWSVLGGSKTQYF.

There are many counts of this clonotype. V usage is TRBV29-1 and J usage is TRBJ2-1; maybe TRBD1 (6 bases). The CDR3 extends over 14 amino acids. V was pared by 4 bases and J by 1 base, with 11 bases between. Germline V gene data show CDR1 as SQVTM and CDR2 as ANQGSEA. The CDR3 region has the DNA TGCAGCGTTGCCGGGACACGGTCCTACAATGAGCAGTTCTTC. Translation gives CSVAGTRSYNEQFF.

This clonotype has ten or more counts. The chain employs TRBV4-2 and TRBJ2-3, with 9 bases that match TRBD1. Germline V gene data show CDR1 as LGHNA and CDR2 as YNFKEQ. The CDR3 is 17 residues long. V was clipped by 1 base and J by 3 bases; unmatched bases: 8. The CDR3 protein is CASSQGRGTGKTDTQYF. For the CDR3, the DNA is TGTGCCAGCAGCCAAGGTCGAGGGACAGGGAAGACAGATACGCAGTATTTT.

This clonotype was recorded many times. The chain employs TRBV7-3 and TRBJ1-1; D is unclear. This CDR3 contains 13 residues. CDR1 is SGHTA and CDR2 is FQGTGA in the germline V gene. Trimming pared 6 bases from V and 3 bases from J, leaving 11 bases between. CDR3 DNA: TGTGCCAGCAGTGGCGGCAGATACACTGAAGCTTTCTTT. Translation: CASSGGRYTEAFF. The whole variable domain, filled in from reference TRBV7-3 and TRBJ1-1, reads GAGVSQTPSNKVTEKGKYVELRCDPISGHTALYWYRQSLGQGPEFLIYFQGTGAADDSGLPNDRFFAVRPEGSVSTLKIQRTERGDSAVYLCASSGGRYTEAFFGQGTRLTVV.

On this clonotype itself: This may be a read error: a much more frequent sequence differs by one nucleotide. The genes are TRBV30 and TRBJ1-2; D remains ambiguous. In germline, CDR1 is GTSNPN, CDR2 SVGIG (reference sequence). The CDR3 is 11 residues long. The V end was cut by 0 bases, the J end by 7 bases, with 6 bases between. The CDR3 coding sequence is TGTGCCTGGAGTGTACGGGCTGGCTACACCTTC. As protein: CAWSVRAGYTF.

This clonotype was seen at least ten times. V gene TRBV3-1 combines with J gene TRBJ1-1; 9 positions agree with TRBD1. Trimming removed 5 bases from V and 4 bases from J; junction bases left unmatched: 2. CDR3 length: 13 amino acids. Germline V gene lookup returns CDR1 LGHDT and CDR2 YNNKEL (reference sequence). The CDR3 DNA is TGTGCCAGCAGCAAGACAGGGGGCACTGAAGCTTTCTTT. Amino acids: CASSKTGGTEAFF.

This clonotype was picked up many times. The chain has TRBV20-1 and TRBJ2-1, with TRBD2 matching over 7 bases. The J segment lost 1 base and the V segment lost 6 bases, leaving 3 bases of the junction unmatched. Germline CDR1 reads DFQATT; CDR2 reads SNEGSKA (reference sequence). The CDR3 is made up of 13 amino acids. CDR3 loop: CSAWRGSYNEQFF. Written as DNA, the CDR3 is TGCAGTGCGTGGCGGGGGTCCTACAATGAGCAGTTCTTC.

This clonotype showed up many times. The chain is built from TRBV2 and TRBJ2-1, with 11 bases identical to TRBD2. The V gene's germline CDR1 is SNHLY and CDR2 FYNNEI. CDR3 size: 15 residues. This CDR3 reads CAKQWTSGPHNEQFF. In nucleotides, the CDR3 is TGTGCGAAGCAGTGGACTAGCGGGCCCCACAATGAGCAGTTCTTC. Full variable domain (outside the CDR3, taken from reference TRBV2 and TRBJ2-1): EPEVTQTPSHQVTQMGQEVILRCVPISNHLYFYWYRQILGQKVEFLVSFYNNEISEKSEIFDDQFSVERPDGSNFTLKIRSTKLEDSAMYFCAKQWTSGPHNEQFFGPGTRLTVL.

This clonotype showed up many times. V is TRBV6-1 and J is TRBJ1-5, with TRBD1 identical over 9 bases. Per germline, CDR1 MNHNS and CDR2 SASEGT. This CDR3 comprises 15 residues. V lost 6 bases and J lost 6; bases outside the gene matches: 9. The CDR3 protein is CASRTGGQGSQPQHF. The CDR3 DNA is TGTGCCAGCAGGACGGGGGGACAGGGTAGTCAGCCCCAGCATTTT.

A note on this clonotype: The junction does not match germline at one end; this may be a read error. The chain recombines TRBV7-3 with TRBJ1-2; D not certain. This CDR3 contains 13 residues. Germline-derived CDR1 and CDR2 are SGHTA and FQGTGA. CDR3 sequence reads: CASSLTAGNGYTF. In nucleotides, the CDR3 is TGTGCCAGCAGCCTAACCGCGGGAAATGGCTACACCTTC.

In the case of this clonotype: A much larger clone sits a single nucleotide away, making a read error possible. This chain joins TRBV6-9 and TRBJ1-5; weak D call: TRBD1 (5 bases). Trimming removed 3 bases at V and 5 bases at J, with 17 bases between. Germline V gene data show CDR1 as MNHGY and CDR2 as SVAAGI. The CDR3 runs 16 residues. The CDR3 nucleotides read TGTGCCAGCAGTTACGAGGGGATAGATGGCGATCAGCCCCAGCATTTT. Translated: CASSYEGIDGDQPQHF.